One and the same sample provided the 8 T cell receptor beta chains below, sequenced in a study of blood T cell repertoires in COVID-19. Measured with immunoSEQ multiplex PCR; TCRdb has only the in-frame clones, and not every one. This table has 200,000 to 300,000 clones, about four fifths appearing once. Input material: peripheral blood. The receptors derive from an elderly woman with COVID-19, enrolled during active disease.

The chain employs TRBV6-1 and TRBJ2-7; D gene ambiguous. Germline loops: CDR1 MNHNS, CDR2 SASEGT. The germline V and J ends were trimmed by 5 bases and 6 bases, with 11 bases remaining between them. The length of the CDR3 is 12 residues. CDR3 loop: CASSFPLGEQYF. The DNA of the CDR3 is TGTGCCAGCAGTTTCCCCCTAGGCGAGCAGTACTTC.

CDR3 sequence: CASRLRLGNTIYF. As DNA, the CDR3 is TGTGCCAGCAGACTCAGGTTGGGAAACACCATATATTTT. The chain has TRBV6-5 and TRBJ1-3; D gene unclear. The V and J ends lost 6 bases and 4 bases respectively, with 10 bases between them. From germline, CDR1 is MNHEY and CDR2 SVGAGI. This CDR3 contains 13 residues.

The CDR3 bases are TGTGCCAGCAGTTACTCGAGAGACACTGGAAACACCATATATTTT. It specifies CASSYSRDTGNTIYF. The V gene is TRBV6-5, the J gene TRBJ1-3; D uncertain. The germline V and J ends were trimmed by 0 bases and 2 bases, with 8 bases remaining between them. There are 15 residues in the CDR3. CDR1 and CDR2 (germline): MNHEY, SVGAGI.

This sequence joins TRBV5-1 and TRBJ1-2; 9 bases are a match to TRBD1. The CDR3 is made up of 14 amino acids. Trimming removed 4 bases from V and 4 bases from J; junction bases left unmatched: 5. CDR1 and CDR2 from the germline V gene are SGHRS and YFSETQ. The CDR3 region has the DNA TGCGCCAGCAGCGCAACGACAGGGGGCTATGGCTACACCTTC. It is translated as CASSATTGGYGYTF.

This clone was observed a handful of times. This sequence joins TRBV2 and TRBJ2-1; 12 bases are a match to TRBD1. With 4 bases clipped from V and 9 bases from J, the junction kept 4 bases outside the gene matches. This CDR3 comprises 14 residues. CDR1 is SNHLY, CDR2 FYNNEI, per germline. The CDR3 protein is CASSGGQGAGEQFF. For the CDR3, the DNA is TGTGCCAGCAGTGGGGGACAGGGGGCTGGTGAGCAGTTCTTC.

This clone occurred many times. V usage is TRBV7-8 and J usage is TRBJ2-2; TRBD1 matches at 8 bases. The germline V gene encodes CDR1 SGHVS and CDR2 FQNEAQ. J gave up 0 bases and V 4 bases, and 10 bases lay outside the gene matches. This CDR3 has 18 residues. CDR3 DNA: TGTGCCAGCAGCTCCCATCGGCTGACAGGGGCGAACACCGGGGAGCTGTTTTTT. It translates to CASSSHRLTGANTGELFF. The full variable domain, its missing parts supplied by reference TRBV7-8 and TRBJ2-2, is GAGVSQSPRYKVAKRGQDVALRCDPISGHVSLFWYQQALGQGPEFLTYFQNEAQLDKSGLPSDRFFAERPEGSVSTLKIQRTQQEDSAVYLCASSSHRLTGANTGELFFGEGSRLTVL.

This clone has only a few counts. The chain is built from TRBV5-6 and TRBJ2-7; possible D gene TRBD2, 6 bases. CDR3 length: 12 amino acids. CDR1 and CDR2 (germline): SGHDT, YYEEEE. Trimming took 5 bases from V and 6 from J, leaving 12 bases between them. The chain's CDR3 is CASSRDFLEQYF. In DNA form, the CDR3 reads TGTGCCAGCAGTCGGGACTTCCTCGAGCAGTACTTC. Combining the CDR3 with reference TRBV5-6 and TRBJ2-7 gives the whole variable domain DAGVTQSPTHLIKTRGQQVTLRCSPKSGHDTVSWYQQALGQGPQFIFQYYEEEERQRGNFPDRFSGHQFPNYSSELNVNALLLGDSALYLCASSRDFLEQYFGPGTRLTVT.

The CDR3 DNA reads TGTGCCAGCAGTTTAGAGGGAGGCCAAGAGACCCAGTACTTC. Translating gives CASSLEGGQETQYF. The chain is built from TRBV27 and TRBJ2-5, with D tentatively TRBD2 (6 bases). The CDR3 is made up of 14 amino acids. Trimming left V 2 bases short and J 1 base short, with 8 bases between. CDR1 and CDR2 from the germline V gene are MNHEY and SMNVEV (reference sequence).